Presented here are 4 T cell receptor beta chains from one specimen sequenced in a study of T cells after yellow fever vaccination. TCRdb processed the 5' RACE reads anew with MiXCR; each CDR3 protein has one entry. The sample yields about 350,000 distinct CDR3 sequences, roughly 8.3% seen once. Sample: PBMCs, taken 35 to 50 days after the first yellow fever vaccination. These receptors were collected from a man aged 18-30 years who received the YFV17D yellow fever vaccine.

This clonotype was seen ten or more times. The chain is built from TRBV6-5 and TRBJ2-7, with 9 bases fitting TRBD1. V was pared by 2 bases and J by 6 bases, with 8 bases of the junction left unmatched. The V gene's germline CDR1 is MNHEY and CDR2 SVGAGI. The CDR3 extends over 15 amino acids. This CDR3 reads CASSYPGQGLSEQYF. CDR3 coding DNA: TGTGCCAGCAGTTACCCGGGACAGGGCCTCTCCGAGCAGTACTTC.

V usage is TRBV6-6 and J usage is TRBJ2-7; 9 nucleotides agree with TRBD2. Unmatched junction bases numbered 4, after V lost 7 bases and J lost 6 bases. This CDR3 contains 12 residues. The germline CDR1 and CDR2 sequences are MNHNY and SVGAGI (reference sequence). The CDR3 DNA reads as TGTGCCAGCATGCGGGGGGGCGTCGAGCAGTACTTC. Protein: CASMRGGVEQYF.

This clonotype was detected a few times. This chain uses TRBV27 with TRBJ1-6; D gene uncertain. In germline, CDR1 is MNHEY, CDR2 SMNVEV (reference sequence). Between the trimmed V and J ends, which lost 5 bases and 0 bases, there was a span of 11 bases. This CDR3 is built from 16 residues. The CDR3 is CASSPYGSSYNSPLHF. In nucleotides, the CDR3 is TGTGCCAGCAGTCCCTACGGGAGCTCCTATAATTCACCCCTCCACTTT.

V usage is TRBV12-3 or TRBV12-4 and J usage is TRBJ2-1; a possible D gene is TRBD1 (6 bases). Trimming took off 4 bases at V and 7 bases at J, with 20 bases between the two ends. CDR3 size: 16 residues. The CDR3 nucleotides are TGTGCCAGCAGTTCTCCCCAGAGGGGGATTGAGAATGAGCAGTTCTTC. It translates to CASSSPQRGIENEQFF.